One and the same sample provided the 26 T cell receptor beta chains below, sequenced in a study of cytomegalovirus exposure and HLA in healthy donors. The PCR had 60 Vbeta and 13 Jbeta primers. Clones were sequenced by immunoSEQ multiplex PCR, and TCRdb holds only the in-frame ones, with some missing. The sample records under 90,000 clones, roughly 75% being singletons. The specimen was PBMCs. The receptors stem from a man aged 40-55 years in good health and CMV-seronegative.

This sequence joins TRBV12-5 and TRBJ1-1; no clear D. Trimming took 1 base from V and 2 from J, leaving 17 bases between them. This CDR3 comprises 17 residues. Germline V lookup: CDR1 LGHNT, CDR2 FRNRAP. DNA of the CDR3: TGTGCTAGTGGTTTGGCAATACTTACAGATACTAACACTGAAGCTTTCTTT. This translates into CASGLAILTDTNTEAFF.

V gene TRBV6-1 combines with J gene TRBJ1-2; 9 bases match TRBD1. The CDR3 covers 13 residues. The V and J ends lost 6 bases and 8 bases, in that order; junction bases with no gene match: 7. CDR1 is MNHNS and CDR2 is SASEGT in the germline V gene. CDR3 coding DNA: TGTGCCAGCAGCCCGACAGGGGGGGTAGGCTACACCTTC. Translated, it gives CASSPTGGVGYTF.

CDR3: CASSRGRSSYNEQFF. The CDR3 nucleotides are TGTGCCAGCAGTAGGGGGCGAAGCTCCTACAATGAGCAGTTCTTC. The rearrangement joins TRBV2 to TRBJ2-1; the match to TRBD1 covers 7 bases. The CDR3 totals 15 residues. Losses at the gene ends were 5 bases for V and 0 bases for J; bases not matched to a gene: 4. Germline V gene lookup returns CDR1 SNHLY and CDR2 FYNNEI.

The CDR3: CASSFLTSGGGEDTQYF. The DNA for the CDR3 is TGCGCCAGCAGCTTCCTGACTAGCGGGGGAGGAGAAGATACGCAGTATTTT. V usage is TRBV5-1 and J usage is TRBJ2-3; the match to TRBD2 covers 12 bases. Germline values: CDR1 SGHRS, CDR2 YFSETQ. The trim removed 2 bases at V and 5 bases at J, leaving 9 bases unmatched. The CDR3 sequence is 17 residues long.

This CDR3 is CASRGLAGDEQFF. The DNA of the CDR3 is TGTGCCAGCCGGGGACTAGCGGGAGATGAGCAGTTCTTC. The chain employs TRBV6-6 and TRBJ2-1; 14 nucleotides match TRBD2. The CDR3 is made up of 13 amino acids. Germline assignment: CDR1 MNHNY and CDR2 SVGAGI (reference sequence). V trimming: 8 bases; J trimming: 8 bases; junction bases outside the gene matches: 2.

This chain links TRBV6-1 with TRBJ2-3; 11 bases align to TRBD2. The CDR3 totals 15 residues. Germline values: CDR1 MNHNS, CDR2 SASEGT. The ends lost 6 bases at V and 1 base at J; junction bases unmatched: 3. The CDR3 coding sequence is TGTGCCAGCAGCTTACTAGCGGGGGGCACAGATACGCAGTATTTT. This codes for CASSLLAGGTDTQYF.

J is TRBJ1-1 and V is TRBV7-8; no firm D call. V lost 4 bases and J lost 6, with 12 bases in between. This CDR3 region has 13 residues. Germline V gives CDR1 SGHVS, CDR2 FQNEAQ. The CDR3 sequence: CASSSGRRAEAFF. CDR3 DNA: TGTGCCAGCAGCTCGGGCAGGAGGGCTGAAGCTTTCTTT.

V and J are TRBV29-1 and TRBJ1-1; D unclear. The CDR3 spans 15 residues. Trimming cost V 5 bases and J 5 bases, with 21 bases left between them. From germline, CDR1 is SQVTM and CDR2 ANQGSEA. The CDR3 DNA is TGCAGCGTTATATTCCATGCGGGAACAGCGACTGAAGCTTTCTTT. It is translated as CSVIFHAGTATEAFF.

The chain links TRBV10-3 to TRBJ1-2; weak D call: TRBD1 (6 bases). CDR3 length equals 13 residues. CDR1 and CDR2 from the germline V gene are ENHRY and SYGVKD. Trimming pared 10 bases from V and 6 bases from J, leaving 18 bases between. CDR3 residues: CATTDQAGDGYTF. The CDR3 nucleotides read TGTGCCACCACGGACCAGGCAGGGGATGGCTACACCTTC.

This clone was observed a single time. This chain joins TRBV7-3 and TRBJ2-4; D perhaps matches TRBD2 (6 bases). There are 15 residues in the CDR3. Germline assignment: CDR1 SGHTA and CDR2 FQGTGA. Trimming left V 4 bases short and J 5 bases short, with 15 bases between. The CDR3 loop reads CASSSFGRGENIQYF. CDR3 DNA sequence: TGTGCCAGCAGCTCCTTCGGGCGGGGCGAAAACATTCAGTACTTC.

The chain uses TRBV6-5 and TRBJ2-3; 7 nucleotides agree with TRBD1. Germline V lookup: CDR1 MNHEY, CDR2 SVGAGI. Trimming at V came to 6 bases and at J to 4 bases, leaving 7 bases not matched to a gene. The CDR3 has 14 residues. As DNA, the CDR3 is TGTGCCAGCAGCCCGACAGGGTCCGCAGATACGCAGTATTTT. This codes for CASSPTGSADTQYF.

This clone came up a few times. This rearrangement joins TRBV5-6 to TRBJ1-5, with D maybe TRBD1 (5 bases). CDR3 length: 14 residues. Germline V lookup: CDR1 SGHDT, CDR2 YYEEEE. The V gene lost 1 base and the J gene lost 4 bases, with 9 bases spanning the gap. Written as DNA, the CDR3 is TGTGCCAGCAGCTTGCGGCAGGGAAATCAGCCCCAGCATTTT. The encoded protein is CASSLRQGNQPQHF.

CDR3 loop: CASSIDPGLGNSNQPQHF. CDR3 bases: TGTGCCAGTAGTATAGATCCAGGGCTGGGAAATAGCAATCAGCCCCAGCATTTT. The V call is TRBV19, the J call TRBJ1-5; D possibly corresponds to TRBD1 (5 bases). The CDR3 sequence is 18 residues long. The V and J ends lost 0 bases and 0 bases respectively, with 15 bases between them. CDR1 is LNHDA, CDR2 SQIVND, per germline (reference sequence).

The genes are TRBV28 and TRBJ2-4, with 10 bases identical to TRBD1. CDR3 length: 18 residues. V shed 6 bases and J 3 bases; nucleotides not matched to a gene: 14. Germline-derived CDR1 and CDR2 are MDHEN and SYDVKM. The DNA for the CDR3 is TGTGCCAGCAGGAAACGACAGGGGGCTGAAATGGTCAAAAACATTCAGTACTTC. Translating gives CASRKRQGAEMVKNIQYF.

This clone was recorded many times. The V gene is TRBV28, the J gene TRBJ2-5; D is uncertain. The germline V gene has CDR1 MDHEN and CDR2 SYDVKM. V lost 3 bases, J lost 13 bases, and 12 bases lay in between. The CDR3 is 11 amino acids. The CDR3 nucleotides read TGTGCCAGCAGTTTGAGCGCCCTGAGGTACTTC. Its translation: CASSLSALRYF.

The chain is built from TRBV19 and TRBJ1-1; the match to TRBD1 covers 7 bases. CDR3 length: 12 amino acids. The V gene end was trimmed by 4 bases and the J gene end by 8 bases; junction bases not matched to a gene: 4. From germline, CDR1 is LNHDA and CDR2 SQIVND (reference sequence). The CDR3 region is CASSTSDREAFF. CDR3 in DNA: TGTGCCAGTAGTACTTCGGACAGGGAAGCTTTCTTT.

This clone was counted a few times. DNA for the CDR3: TGTGCCAGCACCCCGGGAGGGGCCCGGGTCTACGAGCAGTACTTC. It specifies CASTPGGARVYEQYF. This chain uses TRBV6-6 with TRBJ2-7, with 8 bases fitting TRBD2. Losses at the gene ends were 7 bases for V and 3 bases for J; bases not matched to a gene: 11. This CDR3 spans 15 amino acids. Germline CDR1 is MNHNY and CDR2 is SVGAGI (reference sequence).

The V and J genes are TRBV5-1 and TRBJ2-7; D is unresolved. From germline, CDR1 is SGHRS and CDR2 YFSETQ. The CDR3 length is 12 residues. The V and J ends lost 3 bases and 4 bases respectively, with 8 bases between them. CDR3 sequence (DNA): TGCGCCAGCAGCTCCGGTGTATACGAGCAGTACTTC. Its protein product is CASSSGVYEQYF.

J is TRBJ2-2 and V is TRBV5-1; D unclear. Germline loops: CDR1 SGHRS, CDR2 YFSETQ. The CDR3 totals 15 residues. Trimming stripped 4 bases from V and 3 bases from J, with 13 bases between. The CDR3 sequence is CASSKIPGYTGELFF. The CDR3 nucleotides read TGCGCCAGCAGCAAAATTCCCGGGTACACCGGGGAGCTGTTTTTT.

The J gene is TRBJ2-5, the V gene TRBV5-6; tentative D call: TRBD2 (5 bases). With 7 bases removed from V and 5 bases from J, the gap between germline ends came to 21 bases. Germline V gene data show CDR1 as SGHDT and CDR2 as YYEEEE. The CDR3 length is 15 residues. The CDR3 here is CASERRSKRRETQYF. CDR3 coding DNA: TGTGCCAGCGAGAGACGGTCCAAACGGAGGGAGACCCAGTACTTC.

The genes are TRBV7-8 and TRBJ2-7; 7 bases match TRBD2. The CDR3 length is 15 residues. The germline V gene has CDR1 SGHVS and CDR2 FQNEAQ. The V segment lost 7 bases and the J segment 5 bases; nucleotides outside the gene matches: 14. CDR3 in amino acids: CASKLTGGITDEQYF. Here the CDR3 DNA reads TGTGCCAGCAAACTTACGGGGGGTATTACGGACGAGCAGTACTTC.

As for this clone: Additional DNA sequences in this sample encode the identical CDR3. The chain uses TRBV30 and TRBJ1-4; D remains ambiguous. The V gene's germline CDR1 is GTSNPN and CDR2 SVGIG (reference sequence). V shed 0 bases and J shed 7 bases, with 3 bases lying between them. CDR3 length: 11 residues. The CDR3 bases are TGTGCCTGGAGTGTTCGTGAAAAACTGTTTTTT. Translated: CAWSVREKLFF.

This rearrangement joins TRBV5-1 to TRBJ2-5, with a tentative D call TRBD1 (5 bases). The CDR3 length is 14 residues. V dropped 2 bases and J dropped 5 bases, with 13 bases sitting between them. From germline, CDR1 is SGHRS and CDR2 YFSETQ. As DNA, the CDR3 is TGCGCCAGCAGCTTTGGTCAGGGCAGCGAGACCCAGTACTTC. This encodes CASSFGQGSETQYF.

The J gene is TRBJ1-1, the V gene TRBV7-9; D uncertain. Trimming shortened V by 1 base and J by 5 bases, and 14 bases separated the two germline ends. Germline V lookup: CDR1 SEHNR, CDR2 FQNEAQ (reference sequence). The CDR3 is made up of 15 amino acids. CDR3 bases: TGTGCCAGCAGCTTAGGTCAGGCTGTCAGTACTGAAGCTTTCTTT. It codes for CASSLGQAVSTEAFF.

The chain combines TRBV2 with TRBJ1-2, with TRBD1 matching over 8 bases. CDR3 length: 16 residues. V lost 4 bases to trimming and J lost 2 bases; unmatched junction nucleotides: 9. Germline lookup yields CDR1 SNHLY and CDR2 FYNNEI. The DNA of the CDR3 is TGTGCCAGCAGTGCCTTTCCAAGGACAGGGAACTATGGCTACACCTTC. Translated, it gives CASSAFPRTGNYGYTF.

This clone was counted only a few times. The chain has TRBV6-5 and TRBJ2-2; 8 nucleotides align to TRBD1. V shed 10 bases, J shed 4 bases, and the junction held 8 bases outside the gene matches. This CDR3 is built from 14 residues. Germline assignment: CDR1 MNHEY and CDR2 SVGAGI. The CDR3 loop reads CAIRGTGPTGELFF. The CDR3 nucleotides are TGTGCCATCCGGGGGACAGGACCCACCGGGGAGCTGTTTTTT.